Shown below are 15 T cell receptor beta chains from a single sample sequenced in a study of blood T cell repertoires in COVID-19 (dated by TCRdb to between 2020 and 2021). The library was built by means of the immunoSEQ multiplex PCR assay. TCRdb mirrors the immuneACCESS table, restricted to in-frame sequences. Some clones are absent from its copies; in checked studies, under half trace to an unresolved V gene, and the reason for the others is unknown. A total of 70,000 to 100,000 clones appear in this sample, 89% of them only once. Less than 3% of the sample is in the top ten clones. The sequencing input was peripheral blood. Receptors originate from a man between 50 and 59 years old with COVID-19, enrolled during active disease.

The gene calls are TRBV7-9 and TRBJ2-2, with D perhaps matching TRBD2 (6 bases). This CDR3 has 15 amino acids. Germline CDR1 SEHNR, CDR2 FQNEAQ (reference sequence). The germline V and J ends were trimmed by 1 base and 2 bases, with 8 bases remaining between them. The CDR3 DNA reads TGTGCCAGCAGCTTAGGGAGGGAAAACACCGGGGAGCTGTTTTTT. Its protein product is CASSLGRENTGELFF.

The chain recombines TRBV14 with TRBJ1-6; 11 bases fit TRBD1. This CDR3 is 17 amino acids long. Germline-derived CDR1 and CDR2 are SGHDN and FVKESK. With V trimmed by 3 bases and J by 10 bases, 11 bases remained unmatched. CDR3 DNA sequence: TGTGCCAGCAGCCACGGACAGGGGGCCCCCCTTACCTCACCCCTCCACTTT. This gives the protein CASSHGQGAPLTSPLHF.

CDR3 DNA: TGCGCCAGCAGCCCGACTGCCGCCCAAGAGACCCAGTACTTC. Its protein product is CASSPTAAQETQYF. The chain is built from TRBV5-1 and TRBJ2-5; D call uncertain. The germline CDR1 and CDR2 sequences are SGHRS and YFSETQ. V dropped 4 bases and J dropped 1 base, with 11 bases sitting between them. This CDR3 has 14 residues.

The CDR3 sequence: CASSYTLGDMYF. The CDR3 region has the DNA TGTGCCAGTAGTTACACCTTGGGAGATATGTATTTT. The chain joins TRBV19 to TRBJ1-3; D unclear. Between the trimmed V and J ends, which lost 5 bases and 16 bases, there was a span of 18 bases. Germline V gives CDR1 LNHDA, CDR2 SQIVND (reference sequence). This CDR3 spans 12 amino acids.

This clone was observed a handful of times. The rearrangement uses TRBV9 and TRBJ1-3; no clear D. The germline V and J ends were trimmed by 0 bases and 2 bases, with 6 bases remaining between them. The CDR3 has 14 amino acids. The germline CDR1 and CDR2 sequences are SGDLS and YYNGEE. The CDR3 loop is CASSVDTAGNTIYF. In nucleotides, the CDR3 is TGTGCCAGCAGCGTAGACACAGCTGGAAACACCATATATTTT.

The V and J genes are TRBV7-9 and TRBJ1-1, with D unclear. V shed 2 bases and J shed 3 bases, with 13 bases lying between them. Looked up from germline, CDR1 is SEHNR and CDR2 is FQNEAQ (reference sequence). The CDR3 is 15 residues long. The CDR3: CASSLFGVSDTEAFF. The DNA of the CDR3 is TGTGCCAGCAGCTTATTCGGGGTCTCGGACACTGAAGCTTTCTTT.

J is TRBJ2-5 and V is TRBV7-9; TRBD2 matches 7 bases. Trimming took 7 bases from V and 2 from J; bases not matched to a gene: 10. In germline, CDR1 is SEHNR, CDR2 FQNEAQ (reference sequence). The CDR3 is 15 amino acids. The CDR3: CASTNREGLQETQYF. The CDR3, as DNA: TGTGCCAGCACCAATAGGGAGGGACTTCAAGAGACCCAGTACTTC. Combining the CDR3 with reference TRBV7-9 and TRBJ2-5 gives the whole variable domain DTGVSQNPRHKITKRGQNVTFRCDPISEHNRLYWYRQTLGQGPEFLTYFQNEAQLEKSRLLSDRFSAERPKGSFSTLEIQRTEQGDSAMYLCASTNREGLQETQYFGPGTRLLVL.

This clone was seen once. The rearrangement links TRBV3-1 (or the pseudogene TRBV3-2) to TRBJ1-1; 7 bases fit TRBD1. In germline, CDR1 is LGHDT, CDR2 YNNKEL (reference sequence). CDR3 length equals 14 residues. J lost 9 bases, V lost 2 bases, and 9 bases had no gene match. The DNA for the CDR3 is TGTGCCAGCAGCCAATCGGGGCGGGGACAGAAAGCTTTCTTT. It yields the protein CASSQSGRGQKAFF.

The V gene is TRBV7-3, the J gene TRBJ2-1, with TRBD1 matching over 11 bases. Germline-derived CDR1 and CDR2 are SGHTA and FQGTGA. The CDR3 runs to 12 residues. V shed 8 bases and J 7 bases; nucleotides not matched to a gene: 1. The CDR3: CASGTGGNEQFF. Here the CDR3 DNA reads TGTGCCAGCGGGACAGGGGGGAATGAGCAGTTCTTC.

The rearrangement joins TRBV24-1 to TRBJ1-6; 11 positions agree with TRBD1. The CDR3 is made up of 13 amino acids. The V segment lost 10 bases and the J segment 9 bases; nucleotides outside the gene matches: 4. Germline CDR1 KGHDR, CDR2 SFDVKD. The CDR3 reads CATTGTGGSPLHF. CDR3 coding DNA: TGTGCCACTACGGGGACAGGGGGTTCACCCCTCCACTTT.

CDR3 in DNA: TGTGCCAGTAGTATAACAGGGGGCCGGGTCTACGAGCAGTACTTC. It translates to CASSITGGRVYEQYF. The chain recombines TRBV19 with TRBJ2-7; 9 bases are shared with TRBD1. This CDR3 region has 15 residues. With 2 bases clipped from V and 3 bases from J, the junction kept 5 bases outside the gene matches. The germline CDR1 and CDR2 sequences are LNHDA and SQIVND (reference sequence).

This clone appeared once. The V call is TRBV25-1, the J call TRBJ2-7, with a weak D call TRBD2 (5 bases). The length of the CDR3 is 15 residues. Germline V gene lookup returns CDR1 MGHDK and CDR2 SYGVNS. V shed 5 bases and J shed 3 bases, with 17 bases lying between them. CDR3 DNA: TGTGCCAGCAGTACTGCAAAAACCGGGGACTACGAGCAGTACTTC. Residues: CASSTAKTGDYEQYF.

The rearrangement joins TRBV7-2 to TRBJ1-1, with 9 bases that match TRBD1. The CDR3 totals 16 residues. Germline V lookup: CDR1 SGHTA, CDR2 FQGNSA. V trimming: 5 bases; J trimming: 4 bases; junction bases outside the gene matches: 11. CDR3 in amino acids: CASSLRQGVMSTEAFF. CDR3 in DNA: TGTGCCAGCAGCCTCCGACAGGGGGTGATGAGCACTGAAGCTTTCTTT.

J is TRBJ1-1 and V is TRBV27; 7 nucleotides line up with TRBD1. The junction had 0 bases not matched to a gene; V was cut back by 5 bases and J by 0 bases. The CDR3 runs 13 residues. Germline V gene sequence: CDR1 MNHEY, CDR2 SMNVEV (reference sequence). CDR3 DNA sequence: TGTGCCAGCAGTCAGGGGGTGAACACTGAAGCTTTCTTT. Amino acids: CASSQGVNTEAFF.

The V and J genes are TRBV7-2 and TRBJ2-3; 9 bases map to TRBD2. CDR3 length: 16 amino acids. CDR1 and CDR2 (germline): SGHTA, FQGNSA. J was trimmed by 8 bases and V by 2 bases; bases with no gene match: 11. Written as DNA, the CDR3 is TGTGCCAGCAGCTTAAGAGCGGGGGGCCTATTGGGTACGCAGTATTTT. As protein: CASSLRAGGLLGTQYF.